Listed below are T cell receptor beta chains from one sample, sequenced in a study of patients and donors after allogeneic stem cell transplantation. A single record per CDR3 protein comes from TCRdb applying MiXCR to the RT-PCR reads. The table records about a million distinct CDR3 sequences, over 15% of them present only once. The source material was blood, either unsorted or a sorted T cell fraction (not recorded which). These receptors were collected from a human donor who was either an allogeneic HSCT recipient or a stem cell or donor lymphocyte infusion donor (not recorded which). It is not recorded whose cells these are; they may come from a transplant donor. CDR3s include the opening cysteine and the closing phenylalanine or tryptophan. A D gene is named only where the DNA matches it firmly. Only some rows state a clone size, as once, few, many or a class for expanded clones.

j_gene	len	d_gene	v_gene	abundance	CDR3nt	CDR3aa
TRBJ2-7	14	NA	TRBV9	NA	TGTGCCAGCAGCGTATCTCAGGGGCCCTACGAGCAGTACTTC	CASSVSQGPYEQYF
TRBJ2-7	13	NA	TRBV20-1	few	TGCAGTGCTAGAGATGCAGGGGCCTACGAGCAGTACTTC	CSARDAGAYEQYF
TRBJ2-7	14	TRBD1	TRBV7-2	NA	TGTGCCATCGGGGTTGGGGGACAGATTAGCGAGCAGTACTTC	CAIGVGGQISEQYF
TRBJ1-1	19	NA	TRBV5-4	few	TGTGCCAGCAGCTTTGACCCCCTGAGTCTTGGACAGATGAACACTGAAGCTTTCTTT	CASSFDPLSLGQMNTEAFF
TRBJ1-5	17	NA	TRBV5-5	few	TGTGCCAGCAGCTTGACTCCGGGGACCGAAAAGGGCCAGCCCCAGCATTTT	CASSLTPGTEKGQPQHF
TRBJ2-6	18	NA	TRBV24-1	NA	TGTGCCACCAGTGGAGGTAGGGCCAGAAGCTCTGGGGCCAACGTCCTGACTTTC	CATSGGRARSSGANVLTF
TRBJ2-7	19	NA	TRBV4-3	many	TGCGCCAGCAGCCAAGGTTTCGGGGAGAATGTCAGGGATAGCTACGAGCAGTACTTC	CASSQGFGENVRDSYEQYF
TRBJ2-3	17	TRBD2	TRBV5-6	NA	TGTGCCAGCAGCCGACTAGCGGGGAAAGGAGGCACAGATACGCAGTATTTT	CASSRLAGKGGTDTQYF
TRBJ1-5	16	NA	TRBV5-1	few	TGCGCCAGCAGCTTGGCCTTGGGATCTATGGGGCAGCCCCAGCATTTT	CASSLALGSMGQPQHF
TRBJ1-5	12	NA	TRBV20-1	few	TGCAGTGCCCTACGGGGAAATCAGCCCCAGCATTTT	CSALRGNQPQHF
TRBJ2-3	15	TRBD1	TRBV12-3/TRBV12-4	NA	TGTGCCAGCAGAACCTCGGACAGGGCCACAGATACGCAGTATTTT	CASRTSDRATDTQYF
TRBJ2-7	16	NA	TRBV11-2	NA	TGTGCCAGCAGCCCGACAGGTATTTGGAGCTCCTACGAGCAGTACTTC	CASSPTGIWSSYEQYF
TRBJ2-3	12	NA	TRBV5-4	NA	TGTGCCAGCACCTTGGGTACAGATACGCAGTATTTT	CASTLGTDTQYF
TRBJ1-2	14	NA	TRBV7-9	few	TGTGCCAGCAGCTCACCCGGGGCCCCATGTGGCTACACCTTC	CASSSPGAPCGYTF
TRBJ2-3	15	TRBD2	TRBV20-1	NA	TGCAGTGCCCCTCCGGGGAGGGCGAAGGGGGATACGCAGTATTTT	CSAPPGRAKGDTQYF
TRBJ1-4	18	NA	TRBV12-3/TRBV12-4	NA	TGTGCCAGCAGTTTATTCGGGGGGGGAATAGCAACTAATGAAAAACTGTTTTTT	CASSLFGGGIATNEKLFF
TRBJ2-1	15	TRBD2	TRBV5-1	NA	TGCGCCAGCAGCCGTACTAGCGGGAGGGATCTAGGACTGTTCTTC	CASSRTSGRDLGLFF
TRBJ2-3	22	TRBD2	TRBV12-3/TRBV12-4	NA	TGTGCCAGCAGTTTAGCGCGGCCCCTAGCGGGGGCGTCGATCTTAAGCACAGATACGCAGTATTTT	CASSLARPLAGASILSTDTQYF
TRBJ1-1	18	TRBD1	TRBV6-1	NA	TGTGCCAGCACCCTCCCCCCTTACCCGACAGGGGCGAACACTGAAGCTTTCTTT	CASTLPPYPTGANTEAFF
TRBJ1-2	13	TRBD1	TRBV5-6	few	TGTGCCACCACAGGGGGTGGTCACTATGGCTACACCTTC	CATTGGGHYGYTF
TRBJ2-1	10	NA	TRBV27	few	TGTGCCAGCAGGGGGGCTGAGCAGTTCTTC	CASRGAEQFF
TRBJ2-3	13	NA	TRBV5-1	few	TGCGCCAGCAGCTGGGGGAACGGGGATACGCAGTATTTT	CASSWGNGDTQYF
TRBJ2-7	11	NA	TRBV30	few	TGTGCCTGGAGGGCAGGACAAGAGCAGTACTTC	CAWRAGQEQYF
TRBJ1-3	15	NA	TRBV12-3/TRBV12-4	many	TGTGCCAGCAGTCAATCGGGACGGATTGGAAACACCATATATTTT	CASSQSGRIGNTIYF
TRBJ2-3	15	NA	TRBV10-3	few	TGTGCCATCAGTGAGTCCGGGGTAGAAACAGATACGCAGTATTTT	CAISESGVETDTQYF
TRBJ1-2	14	NA	TRBV2	NA	TGTGCCAGCAGTGTGAAGGGGTCTGGGGATGGCTACACCTTC	CASSVKGSGDGYTF
TRBJ2-3	13	NA	TRBV20-1	NA	TGCAGTGCCGATTGGACTGAAACAGATACGCAGTATTTT	CSADWTETDTQYF
TRBJ1-5	13	NA	TRBV20-1	NA	TGCAGTGCTACCGGGATAGAAAATCAGCCCCAGCATTTT	CSATGIENQPQHF
TRBJ1-4	15	NA	TRBV10-3	few	TGTGCCATCAGTGAGTGGGGGGCGAGGAATGAAAAACTGTTTTTT	CAISEWGARNEKLFF
TRBJ1-2	12	NA	TRBV6-4	NA	TGTGCCAGCAGTGAAGGACGTTATGGCTACACCTTC	CASSEGRYGYTF
TRBJ2-3	14	TRBD2	TRBV3-1	few	TGTGCCAGCAGGGATAGCGGGGTCACAGATACGCAGTATTTT	CASRDSGVTDTQYF
TRBJ2-2	17	NA	TRBV7-9	NA	TGTGCCAGCAGCTTAGCGAGCGGGCTCCGAAACACCGGGGAGCTGTTTTTT	CASSLASGLRNTGELFF
TRBJ2-3	15	TRBD2	TRBV6-2/TRBV6-3	NA	TGTGCCAGCGGATATAGCGGGGGGCCGAGGCATACGCAGTATTTT	CASGYSGGPRHTQYF
TRBJ2-7	15	NA	TRBV14	NA	TGTGCCAGCAGCCAAGTTTCTGGGAGGAAGTACGAGCAGTACTTC	CASSQVSGRKYEQYF
TRBJ2-3	15	NA	TRBV12-3/TRBV12-4	many	TGTGCCAGCAGTTTAGCGGGGGTGAGCACAGATACGCAGTATTTT	CASSLAGVSTDTQYF
TRBJ1-2	13	NA	TRBV5-1	few	TGCGCCAGCAGCTCGGTTGACTCCTATGGCTACACCTTC	CASSSVDSYGYTF
TRBJ2-2	17	TRBD2	TRBV24-1	NA	TGTGCCACCAGTGATTTCCCTAGCGGGGGCTATAGCGGGGAGCTGTTTTTT	CATSDFPSGGYSGELFF
TRBJ2-3	12	NA	TRBV6-2/TRBV6-3	many	TGTGCCAGCAGCCAAAGCACAGATACGCAGTATTTT	CASSQSTDTQYF
TRBJ2-1	11	TRBD2	TRBV12-3/TRBV12-4	few	TGTGCCAGCAGCGGGGGGGTTGAGCAGTTCTTC	CASSGGVEQFF
TRBJ2-7	14	NA	TRBV12-3/TRBV12-4	NA	TGTGCCAGCGCCTTTTTGGGAGGCCCCTACGAGCAGTACTTC	CASAFLGGPYEQYF
TRBJ2-5	15	NA	TRBV7-9	NA	TGTGCCAGCAGCTCCCCGGGACAATCGCAAGAGACCCAGTACTTC	CASSSPGQSQETQYF
TRBJ2-5	16	NA	TRBV7-8	NA	TGTGCCAGCAGCTTAGAGGCTAGCGCACTACAAGAGACCCAGTACTTC	CASSLEASALQETQYF
TRBJ2-1	12	NA	TRBV12-3/TRBV12-4	few	TGTGCCAGCAGTGCGCAGGGGTGGGAGCAGTTCTTC	CASSAQGWEQFF
TRBJ2-5	14	NA	TRBV5-4	NA	TGTGCCCTCACTTCCGGACTGCATGAAGGGACCCAGTACTTC	CALTSGLHEGTQYF
TRBJ2-7	15	TRBD1	TRBV20-1	NA	TGCAGTGCTAGAGATGGGACAGGAAACTCCTACGAGCAGTACTTC	CSARDGTGNSYEQYF
TRBJ2-1	14	NA	TRBV7-2	few	TGTGCCAGCAGCCCATTTCCGGGAAACAATGAGCAGTTCTTC	CASSPFPGNNEQFF
TRBJ1-2	16	NA	TRBV7-9	few	TGTGCCAGCAGCTTAGCGCCGGGACGCCTTTCGGACGGCTACACCTTC	CASSLAPGRLSDGYTF
TRBJ2-5	15	TRBD1	TRBV6-5	NA	TGTGCCAGCAGTTACTCGACAGGGGGCCAAGAGACCCAGTACTTC	CASSYSTGGQETQYF
TRBJ2-7	15	TRBD1	TRBV7-9	few	TGTGCCAGCAGCTCTTGGGACAGCGAAGCCTACGAGCAGTACTTC	CASSSWDSEAYEQYF
TRBJ2-2	16	NA	TRBV29-1	few	TGCAGCGTTGAAGATCTTCAGGGTGCAGCAACCGGGGAGCTGTTTTTT	CSVEDLQGAATGELFF
TRBJ2-7	12	NA	TRBV12-3/TRBV12-4	few	TGTGCCAGCCAGGGAGCCTCCTACGAGCAGTACTTC	CASQGASYEQYF
TRBJ2-7	17	TRBD2	TRBV7-8	many	TGTGCCAGCAGCACACCACTAGCGGGAGTACCAGTCTACGAGCAGTACTTC	CASSTPLAGVPVYEQYF
TRBJ2-1	15	TRBD1	TRBV4-3	medium-sized	TGCGCCAGCAGACCCGGGACAGGAATATACAATGAGCAGTTCTTC	CASRPGTGIYNEQFF
TRBJ1-2	12	NA	TRBV28	few	TGTGCCATTGCAGACGATTACTATGGCTACACCTTC	CAIADDYYGYTF
TRBJ2-5	13	NA	TRBV7-3	NA	TGTGCCAGCAGCTTAGACCCCCCAGAGACCCAGTACTTC	CASSLDPPETQYF
TRBJ2-2	16	NA	TRBV7-6	many	TGTGCCAGCAGCCTCGGACAGACGGGGGGAACCGGGGAGCTGTTTTTT	CASSLGQTGGTGELFF
TRBJ1-4	14	TRBD1	TRBV9	NA	TGTGCCAGCAGCCCAGGGGGATTCGGTGAAAAACTGTTTTTT	CASSPGGFGEKLFF